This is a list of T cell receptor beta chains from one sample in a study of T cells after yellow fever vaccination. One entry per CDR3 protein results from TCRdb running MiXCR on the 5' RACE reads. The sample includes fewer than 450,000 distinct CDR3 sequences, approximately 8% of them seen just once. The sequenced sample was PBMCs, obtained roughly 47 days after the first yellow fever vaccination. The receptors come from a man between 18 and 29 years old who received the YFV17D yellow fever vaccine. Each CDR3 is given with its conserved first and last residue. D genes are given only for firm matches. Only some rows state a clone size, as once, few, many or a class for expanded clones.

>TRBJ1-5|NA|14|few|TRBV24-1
CATSDAGTYQPQHF
TGTGCCACCAGTGACGCGGGGACGTATCAGCCCCAGCATTTT
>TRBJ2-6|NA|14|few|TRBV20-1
CSAVTSSGANVLTF
TGCAGTGCTGTAACTAGCTCTGGGGCCAACGTCCTGACTTTC
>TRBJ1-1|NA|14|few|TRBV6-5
CASSYSRGRTEAFF
TGTGCCAGCAGTTACTCCCGGGGCAGAACTGAAGCTTTCTTT
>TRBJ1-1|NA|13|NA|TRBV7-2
CASSLAVFAEAFF
TGTGCCAGCAGCTTAGCTGTTTTTGCTGAAGCTTTCTTT
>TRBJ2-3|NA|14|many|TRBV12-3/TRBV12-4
CASSSHSPADTQYF
TGTGCCAGCAGTTCCCACTCGCCGGCAGATACGCAGTATTTT
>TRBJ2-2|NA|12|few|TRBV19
CASSIATGELFF
TGTGCCAGTAGTATCGCCACCGGGGAGCTGTTTTTT
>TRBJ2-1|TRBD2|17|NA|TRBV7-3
CASSYSSGGAGYNEQFF
TGTGCCAGCAGCTACTCTAGCGGGGGGGCGGGGTACAATGAGCAGTTCTTC
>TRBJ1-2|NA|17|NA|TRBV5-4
CASSLKGYGGKVYGYTF
TGTGCCAGCAGCTTGAAGGGTTACGGGGGTAAGGTGTATGGCTACACCTTC
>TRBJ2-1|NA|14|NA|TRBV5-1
CASSLRGAVDEQFF
TGCGCCAGCAGCTTGCGGGGGGCAGTTGATGAGCAGTTCTTC
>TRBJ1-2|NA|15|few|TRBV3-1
CASSQESTGNYGYTF
TGTGCCAGCAGCCAAGAAAGCACAGGAAACTATGGCTACACCTTC
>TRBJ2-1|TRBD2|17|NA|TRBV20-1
CSARDRGTGTSGGSQFF
TGCAGTGCTAGAGATCGGGGTACCGGGACTAGCGGGGGGTCACAGTTCTTC
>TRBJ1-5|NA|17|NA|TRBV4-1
CASSQKAIGGRYQPQHF
TGCGCCAGCAGCCAAAAGGCCATTGGGGGGAGGTATCAGCCCCAGCATTTT
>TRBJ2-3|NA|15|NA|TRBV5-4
CASSLDYRSTDTQYF
TGTGCCAGCAGCTTGGACTACAGAAGCACAGATACGCAGTATTTT
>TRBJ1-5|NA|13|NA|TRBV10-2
CATLGGTRQPQHF
TGCGCCACCTTGGGGGGGACGCGTCAGCCCCAGCATTTT
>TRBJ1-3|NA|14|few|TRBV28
CASSTWGSGNTIYF
TGTGCCAGCAGCACTTGGGGGTCTGGAAACACCATATATTTT
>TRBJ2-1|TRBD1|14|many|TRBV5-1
CASSFPTGNNEQFF
TGCGCCAGCAGCTTTCCGACAGGGAACAATGAGCAGTTCTTC
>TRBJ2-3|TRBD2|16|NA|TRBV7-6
CASSLRVSGYTDTQYF
TGTGCCAGCAGCCTCCGCGTTAGCGGGTACACAGATACGCAGTATTTT
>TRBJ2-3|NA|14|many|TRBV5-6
CASSLVSGDYTQYF
TGTGCCAGCAGCTTGGTTTCGGGGGATTATACGCAGTATTTT
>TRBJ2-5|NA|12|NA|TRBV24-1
CATNRFQETQYF
TGTGCCACCAATCGCTTTCAAGAGACCCAGTACTTC
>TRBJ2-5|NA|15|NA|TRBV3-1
CASSQDWATQETQYF
TGTGCCAGCAGCCAAGATTGGGCCACCCAAGAGACCCAGTACTTC
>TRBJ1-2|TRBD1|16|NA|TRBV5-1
CASSSQGAGGNYGYTF
TGCGCCAGCAGCTCACAGGGGGCCGGGGGGAACTATGGCTACACCTTC
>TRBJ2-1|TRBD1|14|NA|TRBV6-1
CASSKGGGQGYMFF
TGTGCCAGCAGTAAGGGCGGGGGACAGGGGTATATGTTCTTC
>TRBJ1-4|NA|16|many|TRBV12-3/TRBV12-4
CASSPPSGFPGEKLFF
TGTGCCAGCAGTCCCCCCTCAGGCTTTCCAGGTGAAAAACTGTTTTTT
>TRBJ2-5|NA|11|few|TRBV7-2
CASTSSETQYF
TGTGCCAGCACTTCCTCGGAGACCCAGTACTTC
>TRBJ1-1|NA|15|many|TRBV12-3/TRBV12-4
CASSFGGGTNTEAFF
TGTGCCAGCAGTTTTGGGGGGGGCACTAACACTGAAGCTTTCTTT
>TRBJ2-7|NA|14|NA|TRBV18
CASSQGREVYEQYF
TGTGCCAGCTCACAAGGCAGGGAGGTATACGAGCAGTACTTC
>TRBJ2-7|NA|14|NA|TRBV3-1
CASRLTGTANEQYF
TGTGCCAGCAGGCTTACAGGGACTGCCAACGAGCAGTACTTC
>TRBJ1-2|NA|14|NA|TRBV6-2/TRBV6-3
CASSFNRDNYGYTF
TGTGCCAGCAGTTTCAACAGGGATAACTATGGCTACACCTTC
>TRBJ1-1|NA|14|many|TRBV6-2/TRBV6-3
CASSDPPGNTEAFF
TGTGCCAGCAGTGACCCCCCAGGGAACACTGAAGCTTTCTTT
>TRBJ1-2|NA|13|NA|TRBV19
CASNSLAGYGYTF
TGTGCCAGTAACAGCCTGGCGGGCTATGGCTACACCTTC
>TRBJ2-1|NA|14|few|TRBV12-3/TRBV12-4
CASSLGASYNEQFF
TGTGCCAGCAGTTTAGGGGCGAGCTACAATGAGCAGTTCTTC
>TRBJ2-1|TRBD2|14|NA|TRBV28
CASSLWRGGNEQFF
TGTGCCAGCAGTTTATGGCGGGGGGGCAATGAGCAGTTCTTC
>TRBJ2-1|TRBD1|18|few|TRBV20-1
CSASLRDRGTSSYNEQFF
TGCAGTGCTAGCCTCCGGGACAGGGGAACCAGCTCCTACAATGAGCAGTTCTTC
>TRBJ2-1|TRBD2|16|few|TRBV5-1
CASRKTGGGSYNEQFF
TGCGCCAGCAGGAAAACGGGGGGGGGCTCCTACAATGAGCAGTTCTTC
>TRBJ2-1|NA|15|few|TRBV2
CASNPLGSSYNEQFF
TGTGCCAGCAACCCTCTTGGGAGCTCCTACAATGAGCAGTTCTTC
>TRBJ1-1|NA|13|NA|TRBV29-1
CSVEQFMNTEAFF
TGCAGCGTTGAACAGTTCATGAACACTGAAGCTTTCTTT
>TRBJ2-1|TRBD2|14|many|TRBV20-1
CSARSGGSYNEQFF
TGCAGTGCTAGATCGGGGGGTTCCTACAATGAGCAGTTCTTC
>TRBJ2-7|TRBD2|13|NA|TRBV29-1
CSVEDTGGYEQYF
TGCAGCGTTGAAGATACGGGGGGGTACGAGCAGTACTTC
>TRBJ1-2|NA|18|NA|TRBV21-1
CASSKGALWAAKYYGYTF
TGTGCCAGCAGCAAAGGGGCCCTCTGGGCAGCCAAGTACTATGGCTACACCTTC
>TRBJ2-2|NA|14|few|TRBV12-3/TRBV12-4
CASFDQGSTGELFF
TGTGCCAGCTTTGATCAGGGGTCAACCGGGGAGCTGTTTTTT
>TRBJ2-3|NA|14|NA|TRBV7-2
CASSSRAVTDTQYF
TGTGCCAGCAGCTCCCGGGCCGTCACAGATACGCAGTATTTT
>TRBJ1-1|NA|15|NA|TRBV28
CASSLFGGRDTEAFF
TGTGCCAGCAGTTTATTTGGGGGTAGGGACACTGAAGCTTTCTTT
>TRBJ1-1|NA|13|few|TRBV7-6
CASSPGGGAEAFF
TGTGCCAGCAGTCCGGGGGGGGGCGCTGAAGCTTTCTTT
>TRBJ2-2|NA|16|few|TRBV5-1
CASSYPPGVNTGELFF
TGCGCCAGCAGCTACCCCCCGGGGGTGAACACCGGGGAGCTGTTTTTT
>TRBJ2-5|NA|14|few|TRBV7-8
CASSFDPPFETQYF
TGTGCCAGCAGCTTCGACCCACCGTTTGAGACCCAGTACTTC
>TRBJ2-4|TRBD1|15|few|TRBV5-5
CASSTDRGVGNIQYF
TGTGCCAGCAGCACTGACAGGGGGGTAGGAAACATTCAGTACTTC
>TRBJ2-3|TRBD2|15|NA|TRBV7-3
CASSSSGGGADTQYF
TGTGCCAGCAGCTCCAGCGGGGGTGGGGCAGATACGCAGTATTTT
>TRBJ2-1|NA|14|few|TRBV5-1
CASSLDSGYHEQFF
TGCGCCAGCAGCTTGGACTCGGGTTACCATGAGCAGTTCTTC
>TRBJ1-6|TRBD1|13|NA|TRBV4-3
CASSQNRGRALHF
TGCGCCAGCAGCCAAAACAGGGGAAGGGCCCTCCACTTT
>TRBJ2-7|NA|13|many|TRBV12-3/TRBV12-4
CASSFEHSYEQYF
TGTGCCAGCAGTTTTGAACATTCCTACGAGCAGTACTTC
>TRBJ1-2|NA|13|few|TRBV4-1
CASSQGSPNGYTF
TGCGCCAGCAGCCAAGGGAGTCCAAATGGCTACACCTTC
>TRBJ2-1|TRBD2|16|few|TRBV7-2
CASSLAGLAGDNEQFF
TGTGCCAGCAGCTTAGCGGGACTAGCGGGGGACAATGAGCAGTTCTTC
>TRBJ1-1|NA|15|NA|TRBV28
CASSSALQGNTEAFF
TGTGCCAGCAGCTCAGCCCTACAGGGGAACACTGAAGCTTTCTTT